This entry is about one T cell receptor beta chain. The data originate from a study of technical replicates of blood from a few donors. Sequencing used immunoSEQ multiplex PCR; TCRdb keeps in-frame clones, though not all of them. Here the sample spans some 84,000 clones, roughly nine tenths being singletons. This TCR was sampled from a human donor in good health. Source material: T cells isolated from PBMCs.

The CDR3 region is CASSPRQGPTEAFF. For the CDR3, the DNA is TGTGCCAGCAGCCCCCGACAGGGGCCCACTGAAGCTTTCTTT. The chain is built from TRBV7-6 and TRBJ1-1, with 8 positions matching TRBD1. The ends lost 5 bases at V and 4 bases at J; junction bases unmatched: 6. The CDR3 runs to 14 residues. CDR1 and CDR2 (germline): SGHVS, FNYEAQ.